One and the same sample provided the 13 T cell receptor beta chains below, sequenced in a study of vaccination and CD4 T cells after COVID-19. Treatment defined: 10-day PBMC culture with coronavirus spike peptide pools or control peptides (ViraFEST assay). The Oncomine TCR Beta short-read assay was applied to DNA of cultured CD4+ T cells. One entry per CDR3 protein results from TCRdb running MiXCR on the PCR reads. The data show about 15,000 distinct CDR3 sequences, approximately 73% seen once. For these receptors, no antigen is known. The sequencing input was CD4+ T cells from blood, cultured in vitro. Every receptor here comes from a human donor who had recovered from COVID-19.

V gene TRBV4-3 combines with J gene TRBJ2-3, with 7 bases that match TRBD2. CDR1 is LGHNA, CDR2 YSLEER, per germline. Losses at the gene ends were 1 base for V and 1 base for J; bases not matched to a gene: 11. This CDR3 contains 18 residues. The CDR3 nucleotides read TGCGCCAGCAGCCAAGTTGCGGGTCGCAGCGGGGGCACAGATACGCAGTATTTT. It codes for CASSQVAGRSGGTDTQYF.

This clonotype appeared once. The V gene is TRBV7-2, the J gene TRBJ1-2; TRBD1 aligns across 9 bases. CDR1 is SGHTA and CDR2 is FQGNSA in the germline V gene. V shed 5 bases, J shed 5 bases, and the junction held 15 bases outside the gene matches. This CDR3 is built from 17 residues. The CDR3 region has the DNA TGTGCCAGCAGCACCCTGGACAGGGGAATGCGATTTTATGGCTACACCTTC. Translation: CASSTLDRGMRFYGYTF.

V usage is TRBV27 and J usage is TRBJ1-6; 9 bases align to TRBD1. V dropped 8 bases and J dropped 14; count of bases not matched to a gene: 16. This CDR3 region has 15 residues. Germline CDR1 MNHEY, CDR2 SMNVEV (reference sequence). The CDR3 is CASSDMGQGRRTLHF. The CDR3 region has the DNA TGTGCCAGCTCCGATATGGGACAGGGCCGCCGGACCCTCCACTTT.

This clonotype appeared a few times. The V and J genes are TRBV2 and TRBJ1-2, with a possible D match to TRBD1 (6 bases). Germline V lookup: CDR1 SNHLY, CDR2 FYNNEI. The CDR3 sequence is 13 residues long. V was clipped by 9 bases and J by 3 bases, with 14 bases between them. In DNA form, the CDR3 reads TGTGCCAGTTTTAGGACAGATCACTATGGCTACACCTTC. The encoded protein is CASFRTDHYGYTF.

This clonotype was picked up a small number of times. The CDR3 coding sequence is TGTGCCAGCAGCTTAGCCCTAAGAACCGGGGAGCTGTTTTTT. Protein product: CASSLALRTGELFF. The genes are TRBV7-2 and TRBJ2-2; D ambiguous. Trimming pared 0 bases from V and 5 bases from J, leaving 7 bases between. The CDR3 totals 14 residues. CDR1 is SGHTA, CDR2 FQGNSA, per germline.

A single count supports this clonotype. This chain uses TRBV7-2 with TRBJ1-5; D is ambiguous. CDR1 is SGHTA and CDR2 is FQGNSA in the germline V gene. Trimming stripped 5 bases from V and 4 bases from J, with 9 bases between. This CDR3 spans 13 amino acids. In nucleotides, the CDR3 is TGTGCCAGCAGCAGTATGATGAATCAGCCCCAGCATTTT. It specifies CASSSMMNQPQHF. Complete variable domain (other parts from reference TRBV7-2 and TRBJ1-5): GAGVSQSPSNKVTEKGKDVELRCDPISGHTALYWYRQSLGQGLEFLIYFQGNSAPDKSGLPSDRFSAERTGGSVSTLTIQRTQQEDSAVYLCASSSMMNQPQHFGDGTRLSIL.

The rearrangement uses TRBV20-1 and TRBJ1-3, with D possibly matching TRBD1 (6 bases). CDR3 length: 14 amino acids. The V gene lost 5 bases and the J gene lost 2 bases, with 13 bases spanning the gap. The germline CDR1 and CDR2 sequences are DFQATT and SNEGSKA (reference sequence). CDR3 loop: CSAGTGTPGNTIYF. The CDR3 DNA is TGCAGTGCTGGTACCGGGACACCTGGAAACACCATATATTTT.

This CDR3 is CASSFSGMGRNGNTIYF. The CDR3 region has the DNA TGTGCCAGCAGCTTTTCCGGGATGGGACGTAATGGAAACACCATATATTTT. The V and J genes are TRBV7-2 and TRBJ1-3; D is perhaps TRBD1 (5 bases). Trimming removed 3 bases at V and 3 bases at J, with 18 bases between. This CDR3 has 17 amino acids. The germline CDR1 and CDR2 sequences are SGHTA and FQGNSA.

The chain recombines TRBV24-1 with TRBJ2-1; TRBD2 matches at 12 bases. Unmatched junction bases numbered 6, after V lost 3 bases and J lost 4 bases. Per germline, CDR1 KGHDR and CDR2 SFDVKD. There are 17 residues in the CDR3. CDR3 nucleotides: TGTGCCACCAGTGATCGCGCTAGCGGGAGGGAATACAATGAGCAGTTCTTC. Residues: CATSDRASGREYNEQFF.

The chain recombines TRBV9 with TRBJ2-6; 7 nucleotides agree with TRBD2. Germline lookup yields CDR1 SGDLS and CDR2 YYNGEE. V lost 0 bases and J lost 5; bases outside the gene matches: 5. The CDR3 runs 16 residues. CDR3 sequence (DNA): TGTGCCAGCAGCGTAGTGAAAGCGGGACGGGCCAACGTCCTGACTTTC. Translation gives CASSVVKAGRANVLTF.

J is TRBJ1-1 and V is TRBV29-1, with D possibly being TRBD1 (5 bases). The germline V gene encodes CDR1 SQVTM and CDR2 ANQGSEA. The germline V and J ends were trimmed by 7 bases and 1 base, with 16 bases remaining between them. This CDR3 region has 14 residues. The CDR3 nucleotides are TGCAGCGCCGACGAGGGGCGAGGGAACACTGAAGCTTTCTTT. Translating gives CSADEGRGNTEAFF.

V usage is TRBV6-1 and J usage is TRBJ1-3, with 9 positions matching TRBD1. In germline, CDR1 is MNHNS, CDR2 SASEGT. The CDR3 covers 19 residues. The V segment lost 8 bases and the J segment 0 bases; nucleotides outside the gene matches: 17. CDR3 sequence reads: CASFNRDRATPSSGNTIYF. CDR3 DNA: TGTGCCAGCTTTAACCGGGACAGGGCAACTCCCAGCTCTGGAAACACCATATATTTT.

The chain joins TRBV11-2 to TRBJ2-2; D gene uncertain. V gave up 4 bases and J gave up 7 bases, with 22 bases separating them. Germline V gene lookup returns CDR1 SGHAT and CDR2 FQNNGV. The CDR3 length is 17 residues. Here the CDR3 reads CASSSNPGRAPGGELFF. The CDR3, as DNA: TGTGCCAGCAGCTCCAATCCGGGCCGCGCACCGGGCGGGGAGCTGTTTTTT.